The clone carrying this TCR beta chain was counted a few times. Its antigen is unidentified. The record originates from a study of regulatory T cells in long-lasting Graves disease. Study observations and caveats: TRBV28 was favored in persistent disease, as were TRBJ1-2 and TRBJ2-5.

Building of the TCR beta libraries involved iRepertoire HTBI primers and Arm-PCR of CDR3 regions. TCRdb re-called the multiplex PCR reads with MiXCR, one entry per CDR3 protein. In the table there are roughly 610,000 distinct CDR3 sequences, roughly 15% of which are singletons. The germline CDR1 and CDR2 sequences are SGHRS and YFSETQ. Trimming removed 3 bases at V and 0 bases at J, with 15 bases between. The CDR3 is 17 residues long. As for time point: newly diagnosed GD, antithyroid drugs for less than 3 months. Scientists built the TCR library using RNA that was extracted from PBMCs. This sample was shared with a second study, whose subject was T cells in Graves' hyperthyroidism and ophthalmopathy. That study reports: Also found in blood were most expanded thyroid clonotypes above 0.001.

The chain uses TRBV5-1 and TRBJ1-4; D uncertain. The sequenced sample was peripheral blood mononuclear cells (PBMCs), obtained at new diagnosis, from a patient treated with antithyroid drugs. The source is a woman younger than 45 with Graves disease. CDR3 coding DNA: TGCGCCAGCAGCTCTCAGAACCTCAGAACAACTAATGAAAAACTGTTTTTT. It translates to CASSSQNLRTTNEKLFF.